This is a list of T cell receptor beta chains from one sample in a study of blood T cells in healthy people across ages. Using its own MiXCR run on the 5' RACE reads, TCRdb lists one record per CDR3 protein. The data contain about 1.7 million distinct CDR3 sequences, about 28% of them singletons. The sequencing input was blood. Receptors originate from a woman aged 30 to 39 in good health. CDR3s include the opening cysteine and the closing phenylalanine or tryptophan. D genes are given only for firm matches. Clone size is shown for a subset of rows, as once, few, many or a class of expanded clone.

abundance,v_gene,d_gene,j_gene,CDR3aa,CDR3nt
many,TRBV5-1,-,TRBJ2-7,CASSLRSDEQYF,TGCGCCAGCAGCTTGAGATCAGACGAGCAGTACTTC
-,TRBV6-5,TRBD1,TRBJ2-7,CASRRTGDHEQYF,TGTGCCAGCAGGCGAACAGGGGACCACGAGCAGTACTTC
few,TRBV5-1,-,TRBJ1-3,CASSTGPSGNTIYF,TGCGCCAGCAGCACGGGGCCGTCCGGAAACACCATATATTTT
few,TRBV29-1,-,TRBJ1-1,CSVESGNTEAFF,TGCAGCGTTGAATCGGGGAACACTGAAGCTTTCTTT
few,TRBV7-8,-,TRBJ2-7,CASSLAIGGQYF,TGTGCCAGCAGCCTCGCCATCGGGGGGCAGTACTTC
few,TRBV7-3,TRBD1,TRBJ1-2,CASSPWGQGDYGYTF,TGTGCCAGCAGCCCTTGGGGACAGGGGGATTATGGCTACACCTTC
-,TRBV5-1,-,TRBJ2-1,CASSLNAQGYNEQFF,TGCGCCAGCAGCCTCAATGCTCAGGGGTACAATGAGCAGTTCTTC
few,TRBV12-3/TRBV12-4,TRBD1,TRBJ1-4,CASSLGQRSTWIGLFF,TGTGCCAGCAGTTTGGGACAGCGATCAACCTGGATAGGACTGTTTTTT
few,TRBV6-1,TRBD1,TRBJ1-6,CASSERIGGLLAPLHF,TGTGCCAGCAGTGAACGGATAGGGGGCTTGTTGGCACCCCTCCACTTT
few,TRBV9,-,TRBJ2-4,CASSVQGQLGAKNIQYF,TGTGCCAGCAGCGTGCAAGGACAGCTAGGAGCCAAAAACATTCAGTACTTC
few,TRBV4-1,-,TRBJ2-1,CASSQVDDSCNEQFF,TGCGCCAGCAGCCAAGTGGACGACTCCTGCAATGAGCAGTTCTTC
-,TRBV19,-,TRBJ2-5,CASSMRLQETQYF,TGTGCCAGTAGTATGCGGCTACAAGAGACCCAGTACTTC
-,TRBV3-1,TRBD1,TRBJ1-3,CATGLQGSLPIYF,TGTGCCACCGGTTTACAGGGGTCCCTCCCCATATATTTT
-,TRBV6-1,TRBD1,TRBJ1-3,CASTTGISGNTIYF,TGTGCCAGCACGACAGGGATAAGCGGAAACACCATATATTTT
few,TRBV7-9,-,TRBJ1-1,CAGENLTGTEAFF,TGTGCCGGGGAGAACCTAACGGGGACTGAAGCTTTCTTT
-,TRBV7-9,-,TRBJ2-3,CASSQGAQRPTDTQYF,TGTGCCAGCAGCCAAGGGGCCCAGAGACCGACAGATACGCAGTATTTT
few,TRBV7-9,-,TRBJ1-4,CASSFSSGGGKEKLFF,TGTGCCAGCAGCTTCAGCAGCGGGGGAGGTAAAGAAAAACTGTTTTTT
few,TRBV7-9,-,TRBJ2-1,CASGGWHQDNEQFF,TGTGCCAGCGGAGGTTGGCACCAAGACAATGAGCAGTTCTTC
-,TRBV20-1,-,TRBJ1-1,CSAPRARAFKNTEAFF,TGCAGTGCGCCGAGGGCCAGGGCTTTCAAGAACACTGAAGCTTTCTTT
-,TRBV5-6,-,TRBJ1-2,CASSDSPQRPTLGSGDGYTF,TGTGCCAGCAGTGACTCCCCCCAGCGGCCTACCCTGGGATCTGGGGACGGCTACACCTTC
-,TRBV6-2/TRBV6-3,TRBD2,TRBJ2-3,CASSYSGLDSTDTQYF,TGTGCCAGCAGTTACTCCGGACTAGACTCCACAGATACGCAGTATTTT
many,TRBV5-1,-,TRBJ2-7,CASSLGDGYWASEQYF,TGCGCCAGCAGCTTGGGTGACGGTTACTGGGCTTCCGAGCAGTACTTC